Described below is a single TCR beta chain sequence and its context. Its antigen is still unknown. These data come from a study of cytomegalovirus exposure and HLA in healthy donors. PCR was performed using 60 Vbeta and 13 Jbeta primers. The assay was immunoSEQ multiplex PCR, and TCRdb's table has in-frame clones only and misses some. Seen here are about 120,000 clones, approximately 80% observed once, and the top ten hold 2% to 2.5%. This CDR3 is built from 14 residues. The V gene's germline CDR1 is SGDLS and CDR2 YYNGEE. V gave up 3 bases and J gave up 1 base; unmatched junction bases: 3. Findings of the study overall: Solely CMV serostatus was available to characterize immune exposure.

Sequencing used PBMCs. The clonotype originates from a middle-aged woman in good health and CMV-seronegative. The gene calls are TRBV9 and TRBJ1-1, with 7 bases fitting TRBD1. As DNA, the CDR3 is TGTGCCAGCAGCGCCCACAGGGGGAACACTGAAGCTTTCTTT. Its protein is CASSAHRGNTEAFF.